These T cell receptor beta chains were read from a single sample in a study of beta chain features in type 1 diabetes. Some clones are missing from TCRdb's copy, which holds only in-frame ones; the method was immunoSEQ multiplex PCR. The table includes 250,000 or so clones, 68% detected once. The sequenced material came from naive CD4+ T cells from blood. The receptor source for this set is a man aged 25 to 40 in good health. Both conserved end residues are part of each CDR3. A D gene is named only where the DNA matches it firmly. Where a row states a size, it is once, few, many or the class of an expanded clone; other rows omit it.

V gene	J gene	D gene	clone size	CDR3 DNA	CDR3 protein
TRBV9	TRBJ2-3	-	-	TGTGCCAGCAGCGTAGGACCCGCCTACACAGATACGCAGTATTTT	CASSVGPAYTDTQYF
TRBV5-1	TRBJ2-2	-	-	TGCGCCAGCAGCCCGAACTCGGCGAGTTCCACCGGGGAGCTGTTTTTT	CASSPNSASSTGELFF
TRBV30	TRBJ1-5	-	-	TGTGCCTGGAGTTCAATAGGACAATTAGATCAGCCCCAGCATTTT	CAWSSIGQLDQPQHF
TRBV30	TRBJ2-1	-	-	TGTGCCTGGAGACGGCCGCCACTCTTC	CAWRRPPLF
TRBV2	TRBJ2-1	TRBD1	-	TGTGCCAGCAGTTACAGGGGGCTGACGGCGTACAATGAGCAGTTCTTC	CASSYRGLTAYNEQFF
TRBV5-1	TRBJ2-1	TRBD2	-	TGCGCCAGCAGCGATCAGCGGGGATCTGGGAATGAGCAGTTCTTC	CASSDQRGSGNEQFF
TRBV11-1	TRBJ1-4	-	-	TGTGCCAGCAGCGGTTCCAATGAAAAACTGTTTTTT	CASSGSNEKLFF
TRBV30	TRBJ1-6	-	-	TGTGCCTGGGCACAGGGTCCCAATTCACCCCTCCACTTT	CAWAQGPNSPLHF
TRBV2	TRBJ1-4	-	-	TGTGCCGCACGGGGCGACACTGAAAAACTGTTTTTT	CAARGDTEKLFF
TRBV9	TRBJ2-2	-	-	TGTGCCAGCAGCGTAGAAGTGAGCGGGGAGCTGTTTTTT	CASSVEVSGELFF
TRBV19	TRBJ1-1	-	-	TGTGCCAGTAGTATAGGGACTGGCATTGTCTTGGAAGCTTTCTTT	CASSIGTGIVLEAFF
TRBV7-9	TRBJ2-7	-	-	TGTGCCAGCAGCTTAGGCAGGGTAACCTACGAGCAGTACTTC	CASSLGRVTYEQYF
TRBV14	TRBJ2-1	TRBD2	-	TGTGCCAGCAGCCAACCCGGGACTAGCGGGGCCTACAATGAGCAGTTCTTC	CASSQPGTSGAYNEQFF
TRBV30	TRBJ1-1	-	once	TGTAGCGGCTGGGACTTTAAAGCTTTCTTT	CSGWDFKAFF
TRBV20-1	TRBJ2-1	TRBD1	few	TGCACCGGGGACAGTAAGAATGAGCAGTTCTTC	CTGDSKNEQFF
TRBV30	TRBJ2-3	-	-	TGTGCCTGGAGTAGGGGGGAACTAGATACGCAGTATTTT	CAWSRGELDTQYF
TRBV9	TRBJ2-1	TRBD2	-	TGTGCCAGCAGTCTAGCGGGAGGGATCTACAATGAGCAGTTCTTC	CASSLAGGIYNEQFF
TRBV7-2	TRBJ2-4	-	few	TGTGCCAGCAGCTTAGTTGGCGGGCCAGACATTCAGTACTTC	CASSLVGGPDIQYF
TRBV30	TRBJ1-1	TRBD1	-	TGTGCCTGGAGCCTTCCCGGGACAGGGCGCACTGAAGCTTTCTTT	CAWSLPGTGRTEAFF
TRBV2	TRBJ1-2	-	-	TGTGCCAGCAGAGCTTGGGACACCTCGAACTATGGCTACACCTTC	CASRAWDTSNYGYTF
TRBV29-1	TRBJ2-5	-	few	TGCAGCGTTGAGGGACCCGCGGGGGAGACCCAGTACTTC	CSVEGPAGETQYF
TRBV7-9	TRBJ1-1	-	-	TGTGCCAGCAGCTCTCGGGGGACTGAAGCTTTCTTT	CASSSRGTEAFF
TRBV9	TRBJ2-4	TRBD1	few	TGTGCCAGCAGCCTAGGAGGGACAGGGTTAGACATTCAGTACTTC	CASSLGGTGLDIQYF
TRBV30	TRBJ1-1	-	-	TGTGCCTGGAAGGTCGGAACAGTCAACACTGAAGCTTTCTTT	CAWKVGTVNTEAFF
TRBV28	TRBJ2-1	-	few	TGTGCCAGCAGTCCCAAGAACAATGAGCAGTTCTTC	CASSPKNNEQFF
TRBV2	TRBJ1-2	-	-	TGTGCCAGCATCGGGCTTGAGACAGACGGCTACACCTTC	CASIGLETDGYTF
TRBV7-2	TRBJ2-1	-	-	TGTGCCAGCAGCCCGACCAGGAATGAGCAGTTCTTC	CASSPTRNEQFF
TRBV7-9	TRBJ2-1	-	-	TGTGCCAGCAGCCGGACGCAGTACAATGAGCAGTTCTTC	CASSRTQYNEQFF
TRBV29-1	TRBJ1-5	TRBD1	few	TGCAGCGCCGGGACAGGGAGGAGTCAGCCCCAGCATTTT	CSAGTGRSQPQHF
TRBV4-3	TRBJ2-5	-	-	TGCGCCAGCAGCCAAGATGGGGCGAATCAAGAGACCCAGTACTTC	CASSQDGANQETQYF
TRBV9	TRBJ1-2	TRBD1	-	TGTGCCAGCAGCGTAGGGGCACAGGGGGCCGATGGCTACACCTTC	CASSVGAQGADGYTF
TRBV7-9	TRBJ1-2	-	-	TGTGCCAGCAGCTCGAAAGCGCGGGCGAGATACACCTTC	CASSSKARARYTF
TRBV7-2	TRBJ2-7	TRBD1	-	TGTGCCAGCAGCCCTTACACACAGGGGATCAGGTCCTACGAGCAGTACTTC	CASSPYTQGIRSYEQYF
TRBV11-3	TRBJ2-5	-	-	TGTGCCAGCAGCTTAGAGGGGGCGAAGACCCAGTACTTC	CASSLEGAKTQYF
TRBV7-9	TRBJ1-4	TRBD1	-	TGTGCCAGCAGTTGGACAGGGAGTAATGAAAAACTGTTTTTT	CASSWTGSNEKLFF
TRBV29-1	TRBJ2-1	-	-	TGCAGCGTTGGAGGCAGGGCCAACAATGAGCAGTTCTTC	CSVGGRANNEQFF
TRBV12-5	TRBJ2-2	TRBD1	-	TGTGCTAGTGGTTTACAGGGGCCCGACACCGGGGAGCTGTTTTTT	CASGLQGPDTGELFF